This T cell receptor beta chain was documented in a study of shared clonotypes between healthy human individuals. CD8 memory cells included CD45RO+ cells plus CCR7-negative CD45RA+ TemRA cells. Sequencing used immunoSEQ multiplex PCR; TCRdb keeps in-frame clones, though not all of them. The data show 85,000 to 100,000 clones, 67% seen once. The table lists this clone with many counts. The clonotype was recovered from a young man in good health. The sequenced sample was memory CD8+ T cells sorted from blood. Subset: CD45RO+ cells pooled with CCR7-negative TemRA cells.

The CDR3 coding sequence is TGCAGCGGTTCGATGAACACTGAAGCTTTCTTT. Translating gives CSGSMNTEAFF. This chain joins TRBV29-1 and TRBJ1-1; D is ambiguous. The CDR3 covers 11 residues. The germline CDR1 and CDR2 sequences are SQVTM and ANQGSEA. V lost 7 bases and J lost 0, with 6 bases in between. Based on the CDR3 plus reference TRBV29-1 and TRBJ1-1, the full variable domain is SAVISQKPSRDICQRGTSLTIQCQVDSQVTMMFWYRQQPGQSLTLIATANQGSEATYESGFVIDKFPISRPNLTFSTLTVSNMSPEDSSIYLCSGSMNTEAFFGQGTRLTVV.